The next 25 T cell receptor beta chains were all read from a single sample in a study of blood T cell repertoires in COVID-19. Libraries were prepared by immunoSEQ multiplex PCR; TCRdb keeps only in-frame clonotypes and omits some of them. The profile covers just over 300,000 clones, with around 91% appearing a single time and approximately 4% taken by the ten largest. The sample comprised PBMCs or T cells enriched from blood (not recorded which). These receptors came from a woman aged 18-29 years with acute COVID-19.

The V call is TRBV10-3, the J call TRBJ1-1; no reliable D call. The ends were cut back, 0 bases at V and 8 bases at J, with 10 bases in the middle. The germline V gene has CDR1 ENHRY and CDR2 SYGVKD. This CDR3 spans 13 amino acids. CDR3 coding DNA: TGTGCCATCAGTGAGTCGAGGGCAGACGAAGCTTTCTTT. Its protein is CAISESRADEAFF.

The chain couples TRBV6-5 to TRBJ1-2; 7 nucleotides align to TRBD1. The CDR3 is made up of 13 amino acids. The trim removed 6 bases at V and 6 bases at J, leaving 7 bases unmatched. Germline V CDR1 and CDR2: MNHEY, SVGAGI. CDR3 bases: TGTGCCAGCAGGGTCACAGGGGACCATGGCTACACCTTC. Its translation is CASRVTGDHGYTF.

This clone has a single count. The genes are TRBV27 and TRBJ2-1, with 12 bases identical to TRBD2. The CDR3 totals 20 residues. Germline loops: CDR1 MNHEY, CDR2 SMNVEV (reference sequence). V lost 4 bases and J lost 5; bases outside the gene matches: 18. CDR3 nucleotide sequence: TGTGCCAGCAGTTCCATTCTACAAAGGGGACTAGCGGGCACGAACAATGAGCAGTTCTTC. It encodes CASSSILQRGLAGTNNEQFF.

This clone showed up just once. The V gene is TRBV28, the J gene TRBJ1-5, with a tentative D call TRBD1 (5 bases). This CDR3 spans 15 amino acids. CDR1 and CDR2 from the germline V gene are MDHEN and SYDVKM. V was trimmed by 5 bases and J by 2 bases, leaving 13 bases between them. CDR3 in DNA: TGTGCCAGCAGTCGCAGGGCTTGGGGCAATCAGCCCCAGCATTTT. This sequence encodes CASSRRAWGNQPQHF. The full variable domain, with the rest looked up from reference TRBV28 and TRBJ1-5, is DVKVTQSSRYLVKRTGEKVFLECVQDMDHENMFWYRQDPGLGLRLIYFSYDVKMKEKGDIPEGYSVSREKKERFSLILESASTNQTSMYLCASSRRAWGNQPQHFGDGTRLSIL.

In DNA, the CDR3 is TGTGCCAGCAGCCAAGAGTACGAGAGCTCCTACGAGCAGTACTTC. Translating gives CASSQEYESSYEQYF. V usage is TRBV3-1 (or the pseudogene TRBV3-2) and J usage is TRBJ2-7, with D unresolved. Germline values: CDR1 LGHDT, CDR2 YNNKEL (reference sequence). The CDR3 has 15 amino acids. The V end lost 0 bases, the J end lost 0 bases, and 9 bases lay between the germline ends.

On this clone itself: Since a much larger clone is just one base distant, this may be a read error. The chain links TRBV9 to TRBJ1-1; TRBD1 aligns across 7 bases. The CDR3 length is 14 residues. Germline V lookup: CDR1 SGDLS, CDR2 YYNGEE. V trimming: 4 bases; J trimming: 2 bases; junction bases outside the gene matches: 5. CDR3 bases: TGTGCCAGCAGCCCGCGGGACAGAAACACTGAAGCTTTCTTT. It translates to CASSPRDRNTEAFF.

The rearrangement uses TRBV18 and TRBJ2-7; 7 nucleotides align to TRBD2. The CDR3 extends over 15 amino acids. In germline, CDR1 is KGHSH, CDR2 LQKENI. J lost 2 bases, V lost 1 base, and 5 bases had no gene match. Here the CDR3 DNA reads TGTGCCAGCTCACCACTGAGCGGGGCTACCTACGAGCAGTACTTC. Residues: CASSPLSGATYEQYF.

The chain uses TRBV9 and TRBJ2-1; 7 positions match TRBD1. The CDR3 spans 15 residues. V was clipped by 4 bases and J by 8 bases; unmatched bases: 12. Germline assignment: CDR1 SGDLS and CDR2 YYNGEE. The CDR3 protein is CASSPMTTGNDEQFF. Here the CDR3 DNA reads TGTGCCAGCAGCCCTATGACGACAGGGAACGATGAGCAGTTCTTC.

The V call is TRBV3-1 (or the pseudogene TRBV3-2), the J call TRBJ2-5, with TRBD2 identical over 7 bases. The CDR3 spans 17 residues. The ends lost 1 base at V and 0 bases at J; junction bases unmatched: 8. CDR1 and CDR2 from the germline V gene are LGHDT and YNNKEL (reference sequence). The CDR3 region is CASSQGLASGYQETQYF. The CDR3 region has the DNA TGTGCCAGCAGCCAAGGTCTGGCTAGCGGCTACCAAGAGACCCAGTACTTC.

This chain uses TRBV29-1 with TRBJ1-1, with D perhaps matching TRBD1 (6 bases). Trimming removed 1 base at V and 0 bases at J, with 6 bases between. The V gene's germline CDR1 is SQVTM and CDR2 ANQGSEA. The CDR3 totals 13 residues. The CDR3 here is CSVEGQVNTEAFF. The CDR3, as DNA: TGCAGCGTTGAAGGACAGGTGAACACTGAAGCTTTCTTT.

The chain combines TRBV7-2 with TRBJ2-7, with D perhaps matching TRBD2 (5 bases). The CDR3 runs 13 residues. V was shortened by 7 bases and J by 7 bases, with 17 bases between the two germline ends. CDR1 and CDR2 from the germline V gene are SGHTA and FQGNSA. The CDR3 reads CASTLMWGAEQYF. The CDR3 DNA is TGTGCCAGCACCCTTATGTGGGGAGCTGAGCAGTACTTC.

CDR3 bases: TGTGCCAGCTCACCACGTTCGGGACTGGGTAACTATGGCTACACCTTC. Translated: CASSPRSGLGNYGYTF. The chain recombines TRBV18 with TRBJ1-2, with a possible D match to TRBD1 (5 bases). In germline, CDR1 is KGHSH, CDR2 LQKENI. V lost 1 base, J lost 1 base, and 13 bases lay in between. The CDR3 is 16 amino acids.

The chain combines TRBV4-2 with TRBJ2-7; maybe TRBD1 (6 bases). Germline V lookup: CDR1 LGHNA, CDR2 YNFKEQ. Trimming pared 0 bases from V and 0 bases from J, leaving 12 bases between. The CDR3 is 16 amino acids. The CDR3 loop reads CASSQDPGVGSYEQYF. In DNA form, the CDR3 reads TGTGCCAGCAGCCAAGATCCAGGGGTAGGCTCCTACGAGCAGTACTTC.

The V gene is TRBV9, the J gene TRBJ2-2, with TRBD2 matching 7 bases. V was pared by 4 bases and J by 0 bases, with 6 bases of the junction left unmatched. Germline CDR1 is SGDLS and CDR2 is YYNGEE. The CDR3 totals 16 residues. The CDR3 protein is CASSTTGLSNTGELFF. Written as DNA, the CDR3 is TGTGCCAGCAGCACAACGGGACTATCGAACACCGGGGAGCTGTTTTTT.

The chain uses TRBV9 and TRBJ2-1; weak D call: TRBD2 (6 bases). The CDR3 totals 14 residues. Trimming cost V 1 base and J 5 bases, with 10 bases left between them. The germline gives CDR1 SGDLS, CDR2 YYNGEE. The CDR3: CASSVTSFNNEQFF. CDR3 nucleotide sequence: TGTGCCAGCAGCGTAACTAGCTTCAACAATGAGCAGTTCTTC.

A few counts support this clone. The J gene is TRBJ1-5, the V gene TRBV7-3, with D possibly TRBD1 on 5 matching bases. Germline lookup yields CDR1 SGHTA and CDR2 FQGTGA. The V end was cut by 5 bases, the J end by 5 bases, with 10 bases between. The CDR3 consists of 13 residues. DNA of the CDR3: TGTGCCAGCAGCCCTTCCAGGGATCAGCCCCAGCATTTT. Its translation is CASSPSRDQPQHF.

The chain is built from TRBV10-2 and TRBJ1-2; 7 positions agree with TRBD1. Germline CDR1 and CDR2: WSHSY and SAAADI. Trimming cost V 4 bases and J 8 bases; bases outside gene matches: 7. The CDR3 consists of 13 residues. The CDR3 sequence: CASSGQGRGGYTF. The CDR3 region has the DNA TGCGCCAGCAGTGGACAGGGTCGTGGGGGCTACACCTTC.

On this clone: The same CDR3 can be traced to other DNA sequences in this sample. The J gene is TRBJ1-5, the V gene TRBV28; the D gene is possibly TRBD1 (6 bases). Germline assignment: CDR1 MDHEN and CDR2 SYDVKM. Trimming left V 2 bases short and J 7 bases short, with 6 bases between. The CDR3 has 12 amino acids. As DNA, the CDR3 is TGTGCCAGCAGTTTAACAGGGCAGCCCCAGCATTTT. Protein product: CASSLTGQPQHF.

The chain has TRBV30 and TRBJ2-7, with D tentatively TRBD2 (6 bases). CDR1 is GTSNPN, CDR2 SVGIG, per germline (reference sequence). Trimming left V 8 bases short and J 2 bases short, with 16 bases between. The CDR3 covers 13 residues. The CDR3 bases are TGTGCCATGATACGGGACTTAGCCTACGAGCAGTACTTC. It encodes CAMIRDLAYEQYF. Using reference TRBV30 and TRBJ2-7 for the parts outside the CDR3, the full variable domain is SQTIHQWPATLVQPVGSPLSLECTVEGTSNPNLYWYRQAAGRGLQLLFYSVGIGQISSEVPQNLSASRPQDRQFILSSKKLLLSDSGFYLCAMIRDLAYEQYFGPGTRLTVT.

V usage is TRBV3-1 (or the pseudogene TRBV3-2) and J usage is TRBJ2-2, with D perhaps TRBD2 (5 bases). CDR3 size: 15 residues. V was pared by 4 bases and J by 0 bases, with 9 bases between. Germline V gene data show CDR1 as LGHDT and CDR2 as YNNKEL (reference sequence). For the CDR3, the DNA is TGTGCCAGCAGCCGGGGTAGCGCGAACACCGGGGAGCTGTTTTTT. Amino acid sequence: CASSRGSANTGELFF.

The V gene is TRBV28, the J gene TRBJ1-4; tentatively, D is TRBD1 (6 bases). The germline V gene encodes CDR1 MDHEN and CDR2 SYDVKM. Trimming took off 5 bases at V and 2 bases at J, with 18 bases between the two ends. The CDR3 contains 17 residues. The CDR3 region has the DNA TGTGCCAGCAGTGTCCGGGACATTCTCCGGACTAATGAAAAACTGTTTTTT. Protein product: CASSVRDILRTNEKLFF.

The chain employs TRBV4-2 and TRBJ2-3, with 9 bases fitting TRBD2. The J segment lost 0 bases and the V segment lost 4 bases, leaving 14 bases of the junction unmatched. Germline CDR1 LGHNA, CDR2 YNFKEQ. The CDR3 runs 19 residues. The CDR3 protein is CASSREVIGLAGSTDTQYF. The CDR3 region has the DNA TGTGCCAGCAGCCGAGAGGTGATCGGGCTAGCGGGAAGCACAGATACGCAGTATTTT.

The gene calls are TRBV6-6 and TRBJ1-4; D unresolved. Between the trimmed V and J ends, which lost 0 bases and 2 bases, there was a span of 7 bases. Germline values: CDR1 MNHNY, CDR2 SVGAGI (reference sequence). The CDR3 extends over 15 amino acids. CDR3 sequence (DNA): TGTGCCAGCAGTTACTCAACAGTCACTAATGAAAAACTGTTTTTT. Translated, it gives CASSYSTVTNEKLFF.

The V and J genes are TRBV7-9 and TRBJ1-2; no firm D call. This CDR3 region has 14 residues. V was shortened by 5 bases and J by 0 bases, with 10 bases between the two germline ends. CDR1 is SEHNR and CDR2 is FQNEAQ in the germline V gene (reference sequence). CDR3 bases: TGTGCCAGCAGCCCCAGCGGAGCTAACTATGGCTACACCTTC. Translation gives CASSPSGANYGYTF.

This chain joins TRBV3-1 (or the pseudogene TRBV3-2) and TRBJ1-3; 9 nucleotides align to TRBD1. This CDR3 region has 14 residues. V gave up 5 bases and J gave up 5 bases; unmatched junction bases: 4. Germline CDR1 reads LGHDT; CDR2 reads YNNKEL (reference sequence). CDR3 loop: CASSSGTGRNTIYF. CDR3 in DNA: TGTGCCAGCAGCTCCGGGACAGGGAGAAACACCATATATTTT.